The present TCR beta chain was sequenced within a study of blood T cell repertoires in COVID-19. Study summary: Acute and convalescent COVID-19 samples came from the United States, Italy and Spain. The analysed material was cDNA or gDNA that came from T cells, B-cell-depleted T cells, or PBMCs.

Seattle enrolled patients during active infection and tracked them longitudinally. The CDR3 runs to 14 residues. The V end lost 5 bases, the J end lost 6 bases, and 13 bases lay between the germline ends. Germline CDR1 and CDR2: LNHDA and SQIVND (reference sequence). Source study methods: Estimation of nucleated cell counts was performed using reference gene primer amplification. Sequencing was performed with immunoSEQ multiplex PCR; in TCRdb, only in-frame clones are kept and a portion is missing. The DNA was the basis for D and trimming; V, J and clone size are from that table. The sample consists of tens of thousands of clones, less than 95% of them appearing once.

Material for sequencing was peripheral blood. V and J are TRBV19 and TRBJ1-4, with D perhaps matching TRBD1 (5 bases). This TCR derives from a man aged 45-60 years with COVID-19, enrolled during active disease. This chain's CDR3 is CASSENRIDEKLFF. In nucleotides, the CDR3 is TGTGCCAGTAGTGAGAACAGGATTGATGAAAAACTGTTTTTT.